This TCR beta chain was obtained from a study of blood T cell repertoires in COVID-19. Across the study: There were acute and convalescent COVID-19 samples, and they came from the United States, Italy and Spain. Sample material is recorded as cDNA or gDNA derived from T cells, B-cell-depleted T cells, or PBMCs.

Sequenced by immunoSEQ multiplex PCR; TCRdb stores in-frame clones only, minus some. The sample records about 240,000 clones, about four fifths being singletons. The CDR3 totals 12 residues. Deletions cut 5 bases from V and 13 bases from J, with 16 bases between. The sequence was obtained from a man aged 30-40 years who had recovered from COVID-19. V gene TRBV12-3 or TRBV12-4 combines with J gene TRBJ2-3, with TRBD1 as a possible D gene (5 bases). Sequenced material: peripheral blood. In DNA, the CDR3 is TGTGCCAGCAGTGCAGACAGTGTTTCAGAGTATTTT. Its protein product is CASSADSVSEYF.